Described below is a single T cell receptor beta chain sequence and its context. Each 20-30 mg portion of unsorted bulk tissue served as the source for co-extraction of RNA and DNA. This CDR3 has 17 residues. The V and J ends lost 2 bases and 5 bases respectively, with 20 bases between them. Germline V CDR1 and CDR2: SGHNT, YENEEA. These data belong to a study of tumor-infiltrating lymphocytes in primary liver carcinoma. A constant-region primer served to make TCR beta cDNA from 500 to 550 ng total RNA. Slightly modified ARM-PCR, run as three nested multiplex PCR rounds, produced the TCR beta libraries. TRBV1-TRBV30 forward primers and a C-beta reverse primer were used in the first two PCR rounds, which each ran for approximately 10 cycles. One entry per CDR3 protein results from TCRdb running MiXCR on the multiplex PCR reads. Of 80,000 or so distinct CDR3 sequences in the sample, about two thirds are singletons; the top ten hold roughly an eighth.

The chain recombines TRBV11-3 with TRBJ2-3; no reliable D call. The sequence derives from a woman in her sixties with primary liver carcinoma and hepatitis B virus infection. Specimen: liver tumor tissue from sampling region 4. The sample's subset: tumor region T4, right-lateral pole. In DNA, the CDR3 is TGTGCCAGCAGCTTATCGTTTCAGCCGCTATGGATAGATACGCAGTATTTT. Translating gives CASSLSFQPLWIDTQYF.